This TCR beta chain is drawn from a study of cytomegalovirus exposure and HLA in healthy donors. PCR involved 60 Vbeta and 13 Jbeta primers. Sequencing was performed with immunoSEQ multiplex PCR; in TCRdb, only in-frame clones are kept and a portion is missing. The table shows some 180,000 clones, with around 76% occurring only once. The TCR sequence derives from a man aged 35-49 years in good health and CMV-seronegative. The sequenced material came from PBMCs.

The CDR3 sequence is CASNSSGLTYNEQFF. The CDR3 nucleotides are TGTGCCAGCAATTCTAGCGGGCTCACCTACAATGAGCAGTTCTTC. The chain employs TRBV7-9 and TRBJ2-1; 8 nucleotides agree with TRBD2. Germline trimming cut 7 bases from V and 2 bases from J; bases unmatched to any gene: 7. The CDR3 length is 15 residues. Germline values: CDR1 SEHNR, CDR2 FQNEAQ (reference sequence). Full variable domain (missing parts from reference TRBV7-9 and TRBJ2-1): DTGVSQNPRHKITKRGQNVTFRCDPISEHNRLYWYRQTLGQGPEFLTYFQNEAQLEKSRLLSDRFSAERPKGSFSTLEIQRTEQGDSAMYLCASNSSGLTYNEQFFGPGTRLTVL.